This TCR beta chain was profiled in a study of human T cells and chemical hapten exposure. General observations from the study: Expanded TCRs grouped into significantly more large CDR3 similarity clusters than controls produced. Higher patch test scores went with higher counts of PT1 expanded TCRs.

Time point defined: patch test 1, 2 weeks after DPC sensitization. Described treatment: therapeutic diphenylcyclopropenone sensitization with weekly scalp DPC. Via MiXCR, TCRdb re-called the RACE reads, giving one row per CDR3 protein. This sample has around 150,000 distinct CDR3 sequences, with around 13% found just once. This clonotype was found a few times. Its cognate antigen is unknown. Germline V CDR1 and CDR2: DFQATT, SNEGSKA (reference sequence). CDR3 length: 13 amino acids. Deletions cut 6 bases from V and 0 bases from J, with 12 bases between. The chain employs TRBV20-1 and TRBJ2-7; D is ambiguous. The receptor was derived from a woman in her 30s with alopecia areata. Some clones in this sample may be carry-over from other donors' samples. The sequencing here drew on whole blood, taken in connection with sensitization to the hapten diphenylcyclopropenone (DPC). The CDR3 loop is CSAPTPFSYEQYF. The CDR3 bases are TGCAGTGCCCCGACACCCTTCTCCTACGAGCAGTACTTC.